The sequence of this T cell receptor (beta chain) was determined in a study of T cells after yellow fever vaccination. This CDR3 region has 14 residues. Germline trimming cut 3 bases from V and 6 bases from J; bases unmatched to any gene: 2. Germline V lookup: CDR1 LNHDA, CDR2 SQIVND (reference sequence). A single record per CDR3 protein comes from TCRdb applying MiXCR to the 5' RACE reads. Altogether under 550,000 distinct CDR3 sequences are present, less than 25% being singletons, with the ten largest covering approximately 16%. This sample comprised PBMCs, obtained approximately 20 days after the first yellow fever vaccination. The V call is TRBV19, the J call TRBJ1-1; 12 bases align to TRBD1. The clonotype originates from a man between 18 and 29 years old who received the YFV17D yellow fever vaccine. The CDR3: CASSMGQGASEAFF. The CDR3 coding sequence is TGTGCCAGTAGTATGGGACAGGGGGCCTCTGAAGCTTTCTTT. The whole variable domain, remainder taken from reference TRBV19 and TRBJ1-1, is DGGITQSPKYLFRKEGQNVTLSCEQNLNHDAMYWYRQDPGQGLRLIYYSQIVNDFQKGDIAEGYSVSREKKESFPLTVTSAQKNPTAFYLCASSMGQGASEAFFGQGTRLTVV.